This TCR beta chain was sequenced in a study of blood T cell repertoires in COVID-19. Study details: Samples taken during acute and convalescent COVID-19 were collected in the United States, Italy and Spain.

The data were produced by immunoSEQ multiplex PCR, yet TCRdb's version contains in-frame clones alone and is incomplete. Of 350,000 or so clones in the sample, roughly 88% are singletons; the top ten hold 1.5% to 2%. Trimming took 5 bases from V and 5 from J, leaving 9 bases between them. Germline values: CDR1 LNHDA, CDR2 SQIVND (reference sequence). CDR3 length: 12 residues. In Seattle, patients joined the study during active infection and were tracked longitudinally. This chain uses TRBV19 with TRBJ1-2; tentatively, D is TRBD1 (5 bases). This receptor was taken from a woman in her twenties or thirties with COVID-19, enrolled during active disease. Sequencing input: peripheral blood. The CDR3 region is CASSQGFYGYTF. CDR3 nucleotides: TGTGCCAGTAGTCAGGGTTTTTATGGCTACACCTTC.